Reported below is one TCR beta chain. Antigen: not known. This record belongs to a study of cytomegalovirus exposure and HLA in healthy donors. For the study at large: A preliminary data release comprised around 85 million unique TCRs obtained from HLA-typed donors.

Study results and limitations: The study flagged 150 to 200 TCR beta chains as cytomegalovirus-associated.

The length of the CDR3 is 12 residues. The germline CDR1 and CDR2 sequences are SQVTM and ANQGSEA. V lost 4 bases to trimming and J lost 5 bases, with 12 bases between them. Primers: 60 Vbeta forward and 13 Jbeta reverse. Libraries were prepared by immunoSEQ multiplex PCR; TCRdb keeps only in-frame clonotypes and omits some of them. The sample includes 150,000 or so clones, roughly 80% of them seen just once. The chain carries TRBV29-1 and TRBJ2-7, with TRBD1 as a possible D gene (6 bases). Sequencing was carried out using PBMCs. This TCR was sampled from a woman in her thirties or forties in good health and CMV-seronegative. The CDR3 here is CSVGLAGDEQYF. The CDR3 nucleotides are TGCAGCGTTGGCCTGGCAGGGGACGAGCAGTACTTC.